This T cell receptor (beta chain) was documented in a study of shared clonotypes between healthy human individuals. V was pared by 5 bases and J by 5 bases, with 13 bases between. The CDR3 extends over 13 amino acids. From germline, CDR1 is LNHDA and CDR2 SQIVND (reference sequence). The assay was immunoSEQ multiplex PCR, and TCRdb's table has in-frame clones only and misses some. The sample records around 2.1 million clones, approximately 94% being singletons. The sequence derives from a man in his late teens or twenties in good health. The chain combines TRBV19 with TRBJ2-7; TRBD1 is a possible D gene (6 bases). The sequenced sample consisted of naive CD4+ T cells sorted from blood. Subset meaning: CD45RA+ positively selected. The CDR3 spells CASSPRQADEQYF. In nucleotides, the CDR3 is TGTGCCAGTAGTCCGAGACAGGCCGACGAGCAGTACTTC.